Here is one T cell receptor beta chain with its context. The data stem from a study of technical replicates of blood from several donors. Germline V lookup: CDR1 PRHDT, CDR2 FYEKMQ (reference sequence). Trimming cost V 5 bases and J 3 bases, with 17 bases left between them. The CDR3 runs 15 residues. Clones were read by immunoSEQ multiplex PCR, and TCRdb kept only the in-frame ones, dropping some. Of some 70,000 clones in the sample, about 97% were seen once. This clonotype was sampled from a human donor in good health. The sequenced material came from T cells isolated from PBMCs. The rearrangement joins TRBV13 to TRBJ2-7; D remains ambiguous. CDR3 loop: CASSLRGPTVYEQYF. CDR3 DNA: TGTGCCAGCAGCCTTAGAGGCCCTACCGTCTACGAGCAGTACTTC.